This section outlines one TCR beta chain sequence together with its context. Source study methods: Reference gene primers were amplified, and this amplification served to estimate nucleated cell counts. The protocol was immunoSEQ multiplex PCR, while the TCRdb copy is restricted to in-frame clones and leaves out a portion. The V and J calls and clone size come from that table; D and trimming were worked out from the DNA. The sample has approximately 190,000 clones, roughly four fifths seen once. Trimming left V 7 bases short and J 3 bases short, with 16 bases between. CDR3 length: 15 amino acids. Germline lookup yields CDR1 MNHEY and CDR2 SMNVEV (reference sequence). This sample was taken from a study of blood T cell repertoires in COVID-19. The overall study: PBMCs, B-cell-depleted T cells, or T cells were the source of the cDNA or gDNA that made up the material.

The rearrangement links TRBV27 to TRBJ2-1; perhaps TRBD1 as D (6 bases). This sequence was found in a woman aged 35 to 49 with acute or convalescent COVID-19. Sequences were obtained from peripheral blood. CDR3 in amino acids: CASTPGQPYYNEQFF. The CDR3 DNA sequence: TGTGCCAGCACCCCCGGACAGCCATACTACAATGAGCAGTTCTTC.